A single sample gave rise to the 30 T cell receptor beta chains below, sequenced in a study of T cells in localized non-small cell lung cancer. Sequencing was performed with immunoSEQ multiplex PCR; in TCRdb, only in-frame clones are kept and a portion is missing. This table has 25,000 to 35,000 clones, roughly 90% appearing once. This material consisted of peripheral blood mononuclear cells, taken before any cancer treatment. The receptors were gathered from a woman between 35 and 70 years old with stage III lung adenocarcinoma.

This sequence joins TRBV29-1 and TRBJ2-1; D is unclear. The germline V gene has CDR1 SQVTM and CDR2 ANQGSEA. This CDR3 is 14 amino acids long. With 4 bases removed from V and 2 bases from J, the gap between germline ends came to 12 bases. The CDR3 nucleotides read TGCAGCGTTGGTTCGGCACGGACCTACAATGAGCAGTTCTTC. It translates to CSVGSARTYNEQFF.

V and J are TRBV5-1 and TRBJ1-6, with TRBD1 identical over 9 bases. CDR1 and CDR2 (germline): SGHRS, YFSETQ. V lost 5 bases and J lost 5; bases outside the gene matches: 5. The CDR3 sequence is 15 residues long. In nucleotides, the CDR3 is TGCGCCAGCAGACTTGGGACAGGGAATAATTCACCCCTCCACTTT. It is translated as CASRLGTGNNSPLHF.

This chain links TRBV28 with TRBJ1-4, with 9 nucleotides matching TRBD1. The CDR3 loop spans 16 amino acids. Unmatched junction bases numbered 12, after V lost 5 bases and J lost 8 bases. Germline V CDR1 and CDR2: MDHEN, SYDVKM. The CDR3: CASSPPEQGAGEKLFF. The CDR3 region has the DNA TGTGCCAGCAGTCCTCCTGAACAGGGGGCTGGAGAAAAACTGTTTTTT.

The rearrangement joins TRBV6-5 to TRBJ2-1; 7 bases are shared with TRBD2. Losses at the gene ends were 2 bases for V and 6 bases for J; bases not matched to a gene: 7. This CDR3 spans 15 amino acids. Germline V lookup: CDR1 MNHEY, CDR2 SVGAGI. The CDR3 coding sequence is TGTGCCAGCAGTTACGACCGGGGGGATAGCAATGAGCAGTTCTTC. Translation gives CASSYDRGDSNEQFF.

The chain links TRBV11-2 to TRBJ2-1; TRBD2 aligns across 8 bases. V shed 5 bases and J 6 bases; nucleotides not matched to a gene: 21. CDR3 size: 19 residues. Germline V CDR1 and CDR2: SGHAT, FQNNGV. The CDR3: CASSPNLRGGRAPFNEQFF. DNA of the CDR3: TGTGCCAGCAGCCCCAACCTCCGGGGGGGGAGGGCCCCGTTCAATGAGCAGTTCTTC.

The chain combines TRBV30 with TRBJ1-3; TRBD1 agrees at 7 bases. The CDR3 is made up of 17 amino acids. The germline V gene encodes CDR1 GTSNPN and CDR2 SVGIG (reference sequence). V dropped 3 bases and J dropped 0; count of bases not matched to a gene: 11. The CDR3 region has the DNA TGTGCCTGGAGGAATAGAAAGGGGGCCGACTCTGGAAACACCATATATTTT. Translated: CAWRNRKGADSGNTIYF. The full variable domain, completed using reference TRBV30 and TRBJ1-3, is SQTIHQWPATLVQPVGSPLSLECTVEGTSNPNLYWYRQAAGRGLQLLFYSVGIGQISSEVPQNLSASRPQDRQFILSSKKLLLSDSGFYLCAWRNRKGADSGNTIYFGEGSWLTVV.

The chain couples TRBV28 to TRBJ1-2; D may be TRBD1 (6 bases). Germline V gene sequence: CDR1 MDHEN, CDR2 SYDVKM. This CDR3 is built from 13 residues. Deletions cut 5 bases from V and 4 bases from J, with 11 bases between. Here the CDR3 DNA reads TGTGCCAGCAGTCTACAGGGTCCCTATGGCTACACCTTC. It is translated as CASSLQGPYGYTF.

As DNA, the CDR3 is TGTGCCAGCAGCCGGCCGGGAGGGCTCGCAGATACGCAGTATTTT. Translation gives CASSRPGGLADTQYF. The rearrangement links TRBV7-2 to TRBJ2-3; TRBD2 matches at 8 bases. Trimming took 5 bases from V and 4 from J; bases not matched to a gene: 8. This CDR3 has 15 residues. CDR1 is SGHTA and CDR2 is FQGNSA in the germline V gene.

CDR3 sequence: CASSQGSAPSPLHF. The DNA of the CDR3 is TGCGCCAGCAGCCAAGGATCAGCACCTTCACCCCTCCACTTT. The chain combines TRBV4-3 with TRBJ1-6; D is undetermined. Germline CDR1 and CDR2: LGHNA and YSLEER. Trimming took off 1 base at V and 9 bases at J, with 10 bases between the two ends. The CDR3 totals 14 residues.

The rearrangement joins TRBV7-6 to TRBJ2-7; D is possibly TRBD1 (5 bases). The germline V gene has CDR1 SGHVS and CDR2 FNYEAQ. CDR3 size: 13 residues. The V and J ends lost 2 bases and 6 bases respectively, with 11 bases between them. The CDR3 reads CASSLSPQGEQYF. The CDR3 region has the DNA TGTGCCAGCAGCTTATCCCCCCAGGGCGAGCAGTACTTC.

This CDR3 is CASSLAHSLRTSGSSGELFF. CDR3 nucleotide sequence: TGTGCCAGCAGCTTAGCTCATTCCCTTCGGACTAGCGGGAGTTCCGGGGAGCTGTTTTTT. This rearrangement joins TRBV7-2 to TRBJ2-2; 13 bases map to TRBD2. Germline CDR1 and CDR2: SGHTA and FQGNSA. Trimming at V came to 0 bases and at J to 6 bases, leaving 13 bases not matched to a gene. The CDR3 consists of 20 residues.

The V gene is TRBV5-1, the J gene TRBJ2-6; D unclear. In germline, CDR1 is SGHRS, CDR2 YFSETQ. The CDR3 has 13 residues. V lost 2 bases, J lost 3 bases, and 3 bases lay in between. CDR3 sequence (DNA): TGCGCCAGCAGCTTTCATGGGGCCAACGTCCTGACTTTC. Protein: CASSFHGANVLTF.

The genes are TRBV27 and TRBJ2-1; D remains unclear. Trimming pared 5 bases from V and 6 bases from J, leaving 20 bases between. Germline CDR1 and CDR2: MNHEY and SMNVEV (reference sequence). The length of the CDR3 is 16 residues. The CDR3 nucleotides are TGTGCCAGCAGTCCCCGACGGGCGCCTCCACTCAATGAGCAGTTCTTC. Translation: CASSPRRAPPLNEQFF.

This chain connects TRBV7-8 to TRBJ2-7, with D maybe TRBD2 (5 bases). Trimming pared 5 bases from V and 2 bases from J, leaving 13 bases between. CDR3 length equals 14 residues. Per germline, CDR1 SGHVS and CDR2 FQNEAQ. As DNA, the CDR3 is TGTGCCAGCAGCCTACTAGGCCAAGCCTACGAGCAGTACTTC. Translation: CASSLLGQAYEQYF. The entire variable domain, with the rest obtained from reference TRBV7-8 and TRBJ2-7, is as follows: GAGVSQSPRYKVAKRGQDVALRCDPISGHVSLFWYQQALGQGPEFLTYFQNEAQLDKSGLPSDRFFAERPEGSVSTLKIQRTQQEDSAVYLCASSLLGQAYEQYFGPGTRLTVT.

This chain joins TRBV7-8 and TRBJ1-3; D is unresolved. CDR3 length: 16 amino acids. The germline V and J ends were trimmed by 1 base and 0 bases, with 10 bases remaining between them. Germline lookup yields CDR1 SGHVS and CDR2 FQNEAQ. CDR3 sequence (DNA): TGTGCCAGCAGCTTAGATTGGCAGAGCTCTGGAAACACCATATATTTT. Amino acids: CASSLDWQSSGNTIYF.

The chain combines TRBV10-3 with TRBJ2-7; 10 bases are a match to TRBD1. The CDR3 spans 17 residues. V trimming: 1 base; J trimming: 3 bases; junction bases outside the gene matches: 9. Germline loops: CDR1 ENHRY, CDR2 SYGVKD. The CDR3 sequence is CAISEWDRGLRDYEQYF. The CDR3 DNA reads as TGTGCCATCAGTGAGTGGGACAGGGGACTAAGGGACTACGAGCAGTACTTC.

The chain combines TRBV5-8 with TRBJ1-3; no clear D gene. The CDR3 extends over 15 amino acids. Trimming stripped 0 bases from V and 0 bases from J, with 7 bases between. Germline CDR1 SGHTS, CDR2 YDEGEE. CDR3 sequence: CASSLAQNSGNTIYF. CDR3 DNA: TGTGCCAGCAGCTTGGCACAGAACTCTGGAAACACCATATATTTT.

The table lists this clone with a count of one. V usage is TRBV10-3 and J usage is TRBJ2-3; 10 bases are shared with TRBD2. The CDR3 is made up of 16 amino acids. The V gene end was trimmed by 2 bases and the J gene end by 5 bases; junction bases not matched to a gene: 7. From germline, CDR1 is ENHRY and CDR2 SYGVKD. CDR3 sequence: CAISEPERGGVDTQYF. In DNA, the CDR3 is TGTGCCATCAGTGAGCCAGAGCGGGGGGGCGTAGATACGCAGTATTTT.

This clone was detected only once. The V and J genes are TRBV25-1 and TRBJ1-1; D uncertain. V was trimmed by 4 bases and J by 2 bases, leaving 11 bases between them. Germline values: CDR1 MGHDK, CDR2 SYGVNS. The CDR3 covers 14 residues. The CDR3 coding sequence is TGTGCCAGCAGTGGGGAAGGTTTTAACACTGAAGCTTTCTTT. Translating it yields CASSGEGFNTEAFF.

The V and J genes are TRBV9 and TRBJ1-2; D not resolved. This CDR3 is built from 13 residues. Per germline, CDR1 SGDLS and CDR2 YYNGEE. V lost 0 bases and J 3 bases, leaving 6 bases between the germline ends. CDR3 in amino acids: CASSVGSDYGYTF. Written as DNA, the CDR3 is TGTGCCAGCAGCGTAGGCAGCGACTATGGCTACACCTTC.

In this sample, this clone turned up a few times. The sample has other DNA sequences that encode this CDR3 too. The chain combines TRBV5-1 with TRBJ2-7; 7 nucleotides match TRBD1. Germline CDR1 reads SGHRS; CDR2 reads YFSETQ. The junction had 1 base not matched to a gene; V was cut back by 2 bases and J by 2 bases. The CDR3 spans 13 residues. DNA for the CDR3: TGCGCCAGCAGCTTAGACAGGGCCTACGAGCAGTACTTC. Translating it yields CASSLDRAYEQYF.

The chain is built from TRBV10-3 and TRBJ2-7; D uncertain. The CDR3 runs to 13 residues. With 10 bases removed from V and 2 bases from J, the gap between germline ends came to 15 bases. CDR1 is ENHRY and CDR2 is SYGVKD in the germline V gene. In DNA form, the CDR3 reads TGTGCCACCCTCCAAACCGAAACCTACGAGCAGTACTTC. Translating gives CATLQTETYEQYF.

This chain uses TRBV4-1 with TRBJ1-1; tentatively, D is TRBD1 (6 bases). The length of the CDR3 is 17 residues. The V end was cut by 0 bases, the J end by 6 bases, with 20 bases between. Germline values: CDR1 MGHRA, CDR2 YSYEKL. The CDR3 region is CASSQDRRGGREAEAFF. Here the CDR3 DNA reads TGCGCCAGCAGCCAAGATCGGCGAGGGGGTCGAGAAGCTGAAGCTTTCTTT.

This chain uses TRBV18 with TRBJ2-3; the D is unclear. In germline, CDR1 is KGHSH, CDR2 LQKENI. Trimming stripped 3 bases from V and 4 bases from J, with 14 bases between. The CDR3 has 15 residues. The CDR3 loop reads CASSPPGQASDTQYF. The CDR3 nucleotides are TGTGCCAGCTCACCCCCTGGCCAGGCTTCAGATACGCAGTATTTT.

The chain is built from TRBV4-1 and TRBJ2-3; 10 bases are shared with TRBD2. The length of the CDR3 is 18 residues. With 5 bases clipped from V and 2 bases from J, the junction kept 13 bases outside the gene matches. Germline V CDR1 and CDR2: MGHRA, YSYEKL. CDR3 in amino acids: CASSIRLNLAGDTDTQYF. The DNA for the CDR3 is TGCGCCAGCAGCATCCGACTAAACCTAGCGGGAGACACAGATACGCAGTATTTT.

This sequence joins TRBV2 and TRBJ2-7; D is unresolved. The CDR3 covers 16 residues. Germline V gene lookup returns CDR1 SNHLY and CDR2 FYNNEI. V lost 6 bases, J lost 7 bases, and 25 bases lay in between. Here the CDR3 reads CASRNSKLLLGGEQYF. In DNA, the CDR3 is TGTGCCAGCAGAAACTCGAAGCTACTGCTGGGTGGAGAGCAGTACTTC.

CDR3 residues: CASSGQGARNTEAFF. CDR3 coding DNA: TGTGCCAGCAGTGGACAGGGGGCGCGTAACACTGAAGCTTTCTTT. The chain recombines TRBV2 with TRBJ1-1; 10 nucleotides line up with TRBD1. The CDR3 extends over 15 amino acids. Germline V gene data show CDR1 as SNHLY and CDR2 as FYNNEI. The junction had 4 bases not matched to a gene; V was cut back by 4 bases and J by 2 bases.

This sequence joins TRBV6-1 and TRBJ2-7; 7 bases line up with TRBD2. Germline assignment: CDR1 MNHNS and CDR2 SASEGT. The CDR3 runs 13 residues. V dropped 4 bases and J dropped 3; count of bases not matched to a gene: 3. DNA for the CDR3: TGTGCCAGCAGTGGGGAGGGCCTCTACGAGCAGTACTTC. Translating it yields CASSGEGLYEQYF.

V gene TRBV15 combines with J gene TRBJ1-4, with TRBD1 matching 8 bases. The CDR3 contains 14 residues. The germline CDR1 and CDR2 sequences are LNHNV and YYDKDF (reference sequence). V shed 4 bases, J shed 6 bases, and the junction held 4 bases outside the gene matches. CDR3 in amino acids: CATSKGQAHEKLFF. CDR3 DNA: TGTGCCACCAGCAAGGGACAGGCCCATGAAAAACTGTTTTTT.

CDR3 sequence reads: CASSPQGATEAFF. The CDR3 DNA reads as TGTGCCAGCAGTCCACAGGGGGCCACTGAAGCTTTCTTT. The chain has TRBV6-5 and TRBJ1-1, with TRBD1 matching 9 bases. The junction had 2 bases not matched to a gene; V was cut back by 5 bases and J by 4 bases. In germline, CDR1 is MNHEY, CDR2 SVGAGI. The CDR3 spans 13 residues.